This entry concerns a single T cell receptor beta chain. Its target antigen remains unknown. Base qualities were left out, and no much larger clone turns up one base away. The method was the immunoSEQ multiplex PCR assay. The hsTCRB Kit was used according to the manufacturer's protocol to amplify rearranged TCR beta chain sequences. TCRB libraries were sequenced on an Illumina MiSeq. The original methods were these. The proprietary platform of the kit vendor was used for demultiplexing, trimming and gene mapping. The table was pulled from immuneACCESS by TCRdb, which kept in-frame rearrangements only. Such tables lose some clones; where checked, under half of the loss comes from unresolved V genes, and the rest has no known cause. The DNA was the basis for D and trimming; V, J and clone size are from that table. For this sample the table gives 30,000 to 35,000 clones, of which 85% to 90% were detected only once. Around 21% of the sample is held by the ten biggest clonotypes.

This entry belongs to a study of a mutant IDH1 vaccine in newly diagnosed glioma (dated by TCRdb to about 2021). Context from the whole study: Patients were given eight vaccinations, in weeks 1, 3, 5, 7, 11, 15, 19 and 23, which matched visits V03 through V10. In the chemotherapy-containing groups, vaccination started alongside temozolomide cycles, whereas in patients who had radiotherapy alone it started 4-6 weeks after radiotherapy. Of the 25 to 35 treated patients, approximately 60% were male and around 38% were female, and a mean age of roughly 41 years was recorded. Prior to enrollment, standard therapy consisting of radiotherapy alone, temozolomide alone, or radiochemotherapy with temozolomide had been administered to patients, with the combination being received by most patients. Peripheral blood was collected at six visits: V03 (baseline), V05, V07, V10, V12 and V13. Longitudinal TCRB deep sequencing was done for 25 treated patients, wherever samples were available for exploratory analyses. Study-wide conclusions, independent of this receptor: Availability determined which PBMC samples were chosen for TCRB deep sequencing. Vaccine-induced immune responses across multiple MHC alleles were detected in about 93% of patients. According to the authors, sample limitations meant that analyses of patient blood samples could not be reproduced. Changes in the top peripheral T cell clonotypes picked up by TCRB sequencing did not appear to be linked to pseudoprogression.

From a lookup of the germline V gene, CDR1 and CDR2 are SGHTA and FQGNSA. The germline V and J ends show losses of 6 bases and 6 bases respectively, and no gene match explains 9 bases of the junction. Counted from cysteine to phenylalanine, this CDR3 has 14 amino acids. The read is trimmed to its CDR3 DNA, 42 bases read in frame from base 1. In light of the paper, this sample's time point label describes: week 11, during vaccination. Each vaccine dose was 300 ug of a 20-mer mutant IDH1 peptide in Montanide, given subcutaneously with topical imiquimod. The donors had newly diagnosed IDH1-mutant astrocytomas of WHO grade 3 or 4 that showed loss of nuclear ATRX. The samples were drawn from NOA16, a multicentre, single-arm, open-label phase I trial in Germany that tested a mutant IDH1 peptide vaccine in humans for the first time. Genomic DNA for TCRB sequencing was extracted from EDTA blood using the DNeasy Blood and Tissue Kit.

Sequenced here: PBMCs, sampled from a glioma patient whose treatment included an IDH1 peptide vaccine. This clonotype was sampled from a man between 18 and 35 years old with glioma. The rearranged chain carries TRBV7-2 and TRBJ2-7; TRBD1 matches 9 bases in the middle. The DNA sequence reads TGTGCCAGCAGTTCTCCGGGACAGGGCTCCGAGCAGTACTTC. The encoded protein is CASSSPGQGSEQYF.